The rows below give T cell receptor beta chains drawn from one sample of a study of cytomegalovirus exposure and HLA in healthy donors. Assay used: immunoSEQ multiplex PCR; TCRdb lists only in-frame clones, some missing. The data show about 140,000 clones, approximately 82% seen once. What was sequenced was PBMCs. The receptors were gathered from a man aged 25-45 years in good health and CMV-seropositive. Both conserved end residues are part of each CDR3. The D gene is left open where the match is weak. The size of a clone is reported for some rows only, either as once, few or many, or as a class for expanded clones.

.	TRBJ2-7	13	TRBV9	TRBD1	TGTGCCAGCAGCCCGAGGGACAGCTACGAGCAGTACTTC	CASSPRDSYEQYF
.	TRBJ2-7	12	TRBV7-9	.	TGTGCCAGCAGCATAAGCGCCTACGAGCAGTACTTC	CASSISAYEQYF
.	TRBJ1-5	16	TRBV7-2	TRBD1	TGTGCCAGCAGCTTAGAGGCCGGGACAGGGGCTCAGCCCCAGCATTTT	CASSLEAGTGAQPQHF
.	TRBJ1-1	11	TRBV6-5	.	TGTGCCGCGGGCCCCTACACTGAAGCTTTCTTT	CAAGPYTEAFF
.	TRBJ2-7	11	TRBV7-2	.	TGTGCCAGCAGCCTAAACACCCGGGTAGGCTTC	CASSLNTRVGF
once	TRBJ2-4	14	TRBV9	.	TGTGCCAGCAACCCGGGGGGCTTACAAAACATTCAGTACTTC	CASNPGGLQNIQYF
.	TRBJ1-1	15	TRBV7-2	TRBD1	TGTGCCAGCAGCTTAGTGGGGACAGGGAGCACTGAAGCTTTCTTT	CASSLVGTGSTEAFF
.	TRBJ2-1	13	TRBV7-3	.	TGTGCCAGCAGCCAAACGGGGTACAATGAGCAGTTCTTC	CASSQTGYNEQFF
.	TRBJ1-2	18	TRBV6-1	TRBD1	TGTGCCAGCAGTGAAGTTAGAGGACAGGGTTTGAATAACTATGGCTACACCTTC	CASSEVRGQGLNNYGYTF
.	TRBJ2-1	16	TRBV5-1	TRBD2	TGCGCCAGCAGCTTGGGGGGGACTAGCGGGGACAATGAGCAGTTCTTC	CASSLGGTSGDNEQFF
.	TRBJ1-2	14	TRBV15	.	TGTGCCACCAGCAGAGATAGGCAGGGCGACAGCTACACCTTC	CATSRDRQGDSYTF
.	TRBJ1-1	12	TRBV5-1	TRBD1	TGCGCCAGCAGCTCGACAGGGCCTGAAGCTTTCTTT	CASSSTGPEAFF
.	TRBJ2-1	15	TRBV7-2	.	TGTGCCAGCAGCCCCGAGAGACTAGTCGGTTTTGAGCAGTTCTTC	CASSPERLVGFEQFF
few	TRBJ2-7	16	TRBV6-5	TRBD1	TGTGCCAGCAGTTACTCCCCGCGGACAGGTTTCTACGAGCAGTACTTC	CASSYSPRTGFYEQYF
.	TRBJ2-3	15	TRBV7-6	.	TGTGCCAGCAGCTTAGGGGGCCGCCCTCAGGATACGCAGTATTTT	CASSLGGRPQDTQYF
.	TRBJ2-7	13	TRBV6-5	TRBD1	TGTGCCAGCAGACAGGGGAGCTCCTACGAGCAGTACTTC	CASRQGSSYEQYF
.	TRBJ1-1	14	TRBV6-1	.	TGTGCCAGCATTCGTCAGGGCCCAAACACTGAAGCTTTCTTT	CASIRQGPNTEAFF
.	TRBJ2-7	14	TRBV19	TRBD2	TGTGCCAGTAGACTAAGCGGGACCTCCTACGAGCAGTACTTC	CASRLSGTSYEQYF
once	TRBJ2-7	18	TRBV5-1	TRBD2	TGCGCCAGCAGCTTGGTAGGGCTAGGGACTAGCGGAGTATACGAGCAGTACTTC	CASSLVGLGTSGVYEQYF
once	TRBJ2-1	15	TRBV2	TRBD2	TGTGCCAGCAGGGAACTAGCGGGGGGGTACAATGAGCAGTTCTTC	CASRELAGGYNEQFF
few	TRBJ1-5	13	TRBV2	.	TGTGCCAGCCGACAGTATAGCAATCAGCCCCAGCATTTT	CASRQYSNQPQHF
once	TRBJ2-7	15	TRBV9	TRBD2	TGTGCCAGCAGCGCCGCAGCGGGGAGCTCCTACGAGCAGTACTTC	CASSAAAGSSYEQYF
few	TRBJ2-7	13	TRBV5-1	.	TGCGCCAGCAGATTTCGGCAGGGCTACGAGCAGTACTTC	CASRFRQGYEQYF
.	TRBJ2-2	16	TRBV30	TRBD2	TGTGCCTGGGAAACGACCCGCGGGAGTAGCACCGGGGAGCTGTTTTTT	CAWETTRGSSTGELFF
few	TRBJ1-2	16	TRBV4-2	TRBD1	TGTGCCAGCAGCCAAGATATGAGACAGGGGGCGGATGGCTACACCTTC	CASSQDMRQGADGYTF
.	TRBJ2-7	16	TRBV27	TRBD2	TGTGCCAGCAGTTCACTAGCGGGCCTTTTGAAATACGAGCAGTACTTC	CASSSLAGLLKYEQYF
many	TRBJ2-2	13	TRBV5-1	.	TGCGCCAGCAGCTTGGGAGTTACCGGGGAGCTGTTTTTT	CASSLGVTGELFF
.	TRBJ2-7	15	TRBV5-6	.	TGTGCCAGCAGCTCCCAGCCCCAGGCCTCCTACGAGCAGTACTTC	CASSSQPQASYEQYF